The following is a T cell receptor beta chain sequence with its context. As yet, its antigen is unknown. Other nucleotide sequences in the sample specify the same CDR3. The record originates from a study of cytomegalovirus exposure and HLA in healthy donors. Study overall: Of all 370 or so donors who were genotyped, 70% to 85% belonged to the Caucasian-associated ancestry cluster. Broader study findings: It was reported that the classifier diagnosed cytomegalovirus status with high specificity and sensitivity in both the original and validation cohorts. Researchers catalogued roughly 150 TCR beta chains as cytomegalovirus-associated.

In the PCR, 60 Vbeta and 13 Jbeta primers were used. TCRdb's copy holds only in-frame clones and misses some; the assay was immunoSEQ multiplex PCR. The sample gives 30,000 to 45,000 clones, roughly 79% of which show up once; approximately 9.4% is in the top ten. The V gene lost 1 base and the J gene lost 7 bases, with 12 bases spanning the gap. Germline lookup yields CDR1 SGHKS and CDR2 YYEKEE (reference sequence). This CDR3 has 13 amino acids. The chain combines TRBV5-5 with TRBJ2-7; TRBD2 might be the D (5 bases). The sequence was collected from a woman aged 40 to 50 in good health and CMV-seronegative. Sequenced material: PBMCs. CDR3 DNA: TGTGCCAGCAGCTTGTATCTACGGGAAGAGCAGTACTTC. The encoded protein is CASSLYLREEQYF.